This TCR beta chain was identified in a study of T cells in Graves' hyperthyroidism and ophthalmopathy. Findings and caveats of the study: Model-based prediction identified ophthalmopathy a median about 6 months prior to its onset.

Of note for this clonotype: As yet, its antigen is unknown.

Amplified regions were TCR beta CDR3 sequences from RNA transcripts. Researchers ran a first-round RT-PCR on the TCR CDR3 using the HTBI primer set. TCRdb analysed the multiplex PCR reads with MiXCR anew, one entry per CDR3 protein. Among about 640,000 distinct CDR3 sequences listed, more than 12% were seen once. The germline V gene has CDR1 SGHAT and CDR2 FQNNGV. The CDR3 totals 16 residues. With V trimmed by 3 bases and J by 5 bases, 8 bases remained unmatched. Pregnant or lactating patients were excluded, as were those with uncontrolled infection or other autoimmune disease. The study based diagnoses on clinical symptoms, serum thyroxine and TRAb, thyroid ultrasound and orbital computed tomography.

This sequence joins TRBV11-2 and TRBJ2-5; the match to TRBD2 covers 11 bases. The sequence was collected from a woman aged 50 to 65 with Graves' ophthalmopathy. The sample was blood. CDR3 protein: CASSFITSGSRETQYF. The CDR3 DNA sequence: TGTGCCAGCAGCTTTATAACTAGCGGGAGTCGGGAGACCCAGTACTTC.